This T cell receptor beta chain appears in the sequencing data of a study of identical twins. MiXCR was run by TCRdb on the 5' RACE reads, yielding one entry per CDR3 protein. The table lists fewer than 800,000 distinct CDR3 sequences, just over 7% of them singletons. The CDR3 contains 15 residues. V lost 4 bases and J lost 5, with 14 bases in between. Germline-derived CDR1 and CDR2 are SEHNR and FQNEAQ (reference sequence). This same sample was also part of a study on yellow fever vaccine responses in identical twins.

Sequenced input: PBMCs. The source is a woman aged 18-29 years in good health. The chain combines TRBV7-9 with TRBJ2-2; D may be TRBD1 (5 bases). The CDR3 sequence is CASSYGQGTTGELFF. In DNA form, the CDR3 reads TGTGCCAGCAGCTACGGACAAGGAACGACCGGGGAGCTGTTTTTT.